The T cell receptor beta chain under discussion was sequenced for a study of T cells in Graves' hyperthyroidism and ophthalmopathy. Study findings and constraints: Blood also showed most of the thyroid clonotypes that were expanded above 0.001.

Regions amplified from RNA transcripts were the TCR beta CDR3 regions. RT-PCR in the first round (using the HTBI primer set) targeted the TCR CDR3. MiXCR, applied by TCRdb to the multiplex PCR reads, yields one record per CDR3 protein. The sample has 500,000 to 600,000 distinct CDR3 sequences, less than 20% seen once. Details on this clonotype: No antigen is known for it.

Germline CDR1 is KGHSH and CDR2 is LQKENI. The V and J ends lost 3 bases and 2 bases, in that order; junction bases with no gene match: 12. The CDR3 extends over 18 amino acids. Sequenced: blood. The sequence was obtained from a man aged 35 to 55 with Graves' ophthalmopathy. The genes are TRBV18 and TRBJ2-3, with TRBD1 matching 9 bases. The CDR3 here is CASSPLGRTGAYTDTQYF. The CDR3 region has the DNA TGTGCCAGCTCACCCCTGGGGAGGACAGGGGCATACACAGATACGCAGTATTTT.